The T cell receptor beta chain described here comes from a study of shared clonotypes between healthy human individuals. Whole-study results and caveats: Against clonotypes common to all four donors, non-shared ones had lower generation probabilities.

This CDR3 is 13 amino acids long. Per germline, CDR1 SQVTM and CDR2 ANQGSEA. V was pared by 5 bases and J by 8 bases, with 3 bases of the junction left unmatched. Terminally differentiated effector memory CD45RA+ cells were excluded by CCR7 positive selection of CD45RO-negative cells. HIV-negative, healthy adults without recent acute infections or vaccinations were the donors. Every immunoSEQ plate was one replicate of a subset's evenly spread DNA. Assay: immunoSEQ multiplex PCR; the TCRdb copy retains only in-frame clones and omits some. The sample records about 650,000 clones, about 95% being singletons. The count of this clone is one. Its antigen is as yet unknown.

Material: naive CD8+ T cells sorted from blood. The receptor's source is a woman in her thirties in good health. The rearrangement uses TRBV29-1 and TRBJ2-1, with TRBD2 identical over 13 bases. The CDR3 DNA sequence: TGCAGCGTTAGACTAGCGGGAGGTGATGAGCAGTTCTTC. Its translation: CSVRLAGGDEQFF.